This is a list of T cell receptor beta chains from one sample in a study of blood T cells in healthy people across ages. TCRdb re-analysed the 5' RACE reads in MiXCR, keeping a single row per CDR3 protein. The repertoire holds around 520,000 distinct CDR3 sequences, with around 27% as singletons. The sample also formed part of further work on T cells of mothers and their children.

Sequenced input: blood. These receptors were taken from a boy between 2 and 10 years old in good health. Each CDR3 is given with its conserved first and last residue. The D gene is left open where the match is weak. Clone size is not always given. Where it is, it says once, few, many or a class for expanded clones.

cdr3_nt,cdr3_aa,d_call,v_call,j_call,clone_size
TGTGCCAGTGTGACTAGCGGGGTTCCCTACGAGCAGTACTTC,CASVTSGVPYEQYF,TRBD2,TRBV6-2/TRBV6-3,TRBJ2-7,NA
TGTGCCAGCAGCTTACCTTGGGGGCGGGAAACGAGCACAGATACGCAGTATTTT,CASSLPWGRETSTDTQYF,NA,TRBV7-8,TRBJ2-3,NA
TGTGCCAGCAGCTCTAACCTTCACGAGCAGTACTTC,CASSSNLHEQYF,NA,TRBV7-9,TRBJ2-7,few
TGTGCCAGCAGTTACTCAGCAGGGAGGGTGGGAGAGCAGTACTTC,CASSYSAGRVGEQYF,TRBD2,TRBV6-6,TRBJ2-7,few
TGTGCCAGCAGTTTACTAGACAGGGGTTCCACCGGGGAGCTGTTTTTT,CASSLLDRGSTGELFF,TRBD1,TRBV27,TRBJ2-2,few
TGTGCCAGCAGCTTCAACCGAGGGACTAGCGGGAGTCGTGAGCAGTTCTTC,CASSFNRGTSGSREQFF,TRBD2,TRBV13,TRBJ2-1,NA
TGTGCCAGCACCTCTTTCAGGGGGAACACTGAAGCTTTCTTT,CASTSFRGNTEAFF,NA,TRBV14,TRBJ1-1,NA
TGTGCCAGCAGCGCCCAGGGACCGTCAAATGAGCAGTTCTTC,CASSAQGPSNEQFF,NA,TRBV7-9,TRBJ2-1,few
TGCGCCAGCAGGCTAGCGGGGGGCCAAGAGACCCAGCACTTC,CASRLAGGQETQHF,TRBD2,TRBV5-1,TRBJ2-5,NA
TGTGCCAGCAGGATAGGGCTAAACACTGAAGCTTTCTTT,CASRIGLNTEAFF,NA,TRBV7-2,TRBJ1-1,once
TGTGCCAGCAGCTCCCCGCGCGGTGGCACAGATACGCAGTATTTT,CASSSPRGGTDTQYF,NA,TRBV9,TRBJ2-3,many
TGTGCCAGCAGTTTTCCGCGGGACAGGGGACTGGACGTCCTGACTTTC,CASSFPRDRGLDVLTF,TRBD1,TRBV6-2/TRBV6-3,TRBJ2-6,once
TGTGCCAGCAGTTACTCTCGTGTGAACTATGGCTACACCTTC,CASSYSRVNYGYTF,NA,TRBV6-2/TRBV6-3,TRBJ1-2,NA
TGCGCCAGCAGCCCGGCACGGACAGGGGGTCCCGGTCCACCCAACACTGAAGCTTTCTTT,CASSPARTGGPGPPNTEAFF,TRBD1,TRBV5-1,TRBJ1-1,NA
TGCAGTGCTGCGGGGGGGCCCAAAAACATTCAGTACTTC,CSAAGGPKNIQYF,TRBD2,TRBV20-1,TRBJ2-4,NA
TGCAGTGCAAACCGGGACAGGGAAGAATCGGCTTTCTTT,CSANRDREESAFF,TRBD1,TRBV20-1,TRBJ1-1,NA
TGTGCCAGCAGCATGGGACAGTTGAATGAAAAACTGTTTTTT,CASSMGQLNEKLFF,TRBD1,TRBV5-5,TRBJ1-4,NA
TGTGCCAGCAGCTTAGAGGGCCTACTAGAGCAGTTCTTC,CASSLEGLLEQFF,NA,TRBV11-2,TRBJ2-1,few
TGTGCCAGCAGCCAAGTTGGACTAGCGGGAATCAATGAGCAGTTCTTC,CASSQVGLAGINEQFF,TRBD2,TRBV3-1,TRBJ2-1,NA
TGCAGTGCTAGGTCCCTAGCGGGGAACACCGGGGAGCTGTTTTTT,CSARSLAGNTGELFF,TRBD2,TRBV20-1,TRBJ2-2,NA
TGTGCCAGCAACAGGGGGCGTCGGGCTTTCTTT,CASNRGRRAFF,TRBD1,TRBV25-1,TRBJ1-1,few
TGCAGCGTTGAGAACTATGGCTACACCTTC,CSVENYGYTF,NA,TRBV29-1,TRBJ1-2,NA
TGCGCCAGCAGCCAAGAGGGACAGGGGGCTCAGCAGTACTTC,CASSQEGQGAQQYF,TRBD1,TRBV4-3,TRBJ2-7,many
TGTGCCAGCAGCTTGGGCGCCGATTACTCCCAGTACTTC,CASSLGADYSQYF,NA,TRBV5-6,TRBJ2-4,NA
TGTGCCAGCAGCCCCCGGGACAGGGGCGCCTATGGCTACACCTTC,CASSPRDRGAYGYTF,TRBD1,TRBV7-9,TRBJ1-2,few
TGTGCCAGCAGTTACTCGAAGGTTAGACAGGGCCCCTACGAGCAGTACTTC,CASSYSKVRQGPYEQYF,TRBD1,TRBV6-5,TRBJ2-7,NA
TGCAGTGTGGCGGCGGGGTCTACAGATACGCAGTATTTT,CSVAAGSTDTQYF,NA,TRBV20-1,TRBJ2-3,NA
TGCAGCGTTGTGAAGGCGGGGGGTGCGGCTACGCAGTATTTT,CSVVKAGGAATQYF,TRBD2,TRBV29-1,TRBJ2-3,once
TGCAGTGCTAGAGGTGGGCTGACAAGGAGCTCCTACGAGCAGTACTTC,CSARGGLTRSSYEQYF,NA,TRBV20-1,TRBJ2-7,few
TGTGCCAGCAGTTTACCCAACAATGAGCAGTTCTTC,CASSLPNNEQFF,NA,TRBV27,TRBJ2-1,few
TGTGCCAGCAGCTTAGGACAGGACCAGAGGCCTGAAGCTTTCTTT,CASSLGQDQRPEAFF,NA,TRBV7-6,TRBJ1-1,few
TGTGCCAGCAGCCAATTTCGACAGGGGTCCGGGGAGCTGTTTTTT,CASSQFRQGSGELFF,TRBD1,TRBV3-1,TRBJ2-2,NA
TGTGCCAGCAGTTTAGCTTCCGGGCTTTATGGCTACACCTTC,CASSLASGLYGYTF,NA,TRBV12-3/TRBV12-4,TRBJ1-2,few
TGCGCCAGCAGCCACGGTCGCCCGGGACAGTATGAAAAACTGTTTTTT,CASSHGRPGQYEKLFF,TRBD1,TRBV4-1,TRBJ1-4,few
TGTGCCAGCAGCGTAGGCCTAGCGGGGACCTACGAGCAGTACTTC,CASSVGLAGTYEQYF,TRBD2,TRBV9,TRBJ2-7,NA
TGTGCTAGTGGTTTAGGAGTTTCCGGAGCTGAAGCTTTCTTT,CASGLGVSGAEAFF,NA,TRBV12-5,TRBJ1-1,few
TGTGCCAGAGGACTAGCGTGGTCCTACGAGCAGTACTTC,CARGLAWSYEQYF,TRBD2,TRBV6-1,TRBJ2-7,once
TGCAGTGCTCCGGGACTAGCGAACACCGGGGAGCTGTTTTTT,CSAPGLANTGELFF,TRBD2,TRBV20-1,TRBJ2-2,NA
TGCGCCAGCAGCCAAGACCCGGGACTAGCGGGGGTGGTAGATACGCAGTATTTT,CASSQDPGLAGVVDTQYF,TRBD2,TRBV4-3,TRBJ2-3,NA
TGCAGTGCTAGAGATAACGCGGAACAGGGGGTCTACGAGCAGTACTTC,CSARDNAEQGVYEQYF,TRBD1,TRBV20-1,TRBJ2-7,NA
TGCAGTGCCCCCTCGCTGAGGGGTTACTATGGCTACACCTTC,CSAPSLRGYYGYTF,NA,TRBV20-1,TRBJ1-2,few
TGTGCCAGCAGCTTAGTGGCTAGCGGGAGAGTAGGGTACATTCAGTACTTC,CASSLVASGRVGYIQYF,TRBD2,TRBV7-2,TRBJ2-4,NA
TGCGCCAGCAGCCAGGGGACGACAGGGAACTATGGCTACACCTTC,CASSQGTTGNYGYTF,TRBD1,TRBV4-1,TRBJ1-2,NA
TGTGCCAGCAGCAAAGACAGTATCTATGGCTACACCTTC,CASSKDSIYGYTF,NA,TRBV6-5,TRBJ1-2,NA
TGTGCCAGCAGCAACCCGACAGGCACCGGGGAGCTGTTTTTT,CASSNPTGTGELFF,NA,TRBV5-5,TRBJ2-2,NA